The rows below give T cell receptor beta chains drawn from one sample of a study of cytomegalovirus exposure and HLA in healthy donors. Data came from immunoSEQ multiplex PCR; TCRdb stores just in-frame clones and leaves some out. The table has 120,000 or so clones, approximately 81% seen once; the top ten hold 2% to 2.5%. Material: PBMCs. The receptors were gathered from a young woman in good health and CMV-seronegative. Both conserved end residues are part of each CDR3. A D gene is named only where the DNA matches it firmly. Size tells how often a clone was seen (once, few, many) or the class of an expanded clone, and some rows leave it out.

abundance	d_gene	v_gene	j_gene	CDR3nt	CDR3aa
.	TRBD1	TRBV18	TRBJ1-2	TGTGCCAGCTCACCGGGGAGACAGGGAGACTATGGCTACACCTTC	CASSPGRQGDYGYTF
.	.	TRBV9	TRBJ1-2	TGTGCCAGCGCAAAGTCAGGGCTTGGCTACACCTTC	CASAKSGLGYTF
.	.	TRBV6-5	TRBJ2-1	TGTGCCAGCAGCCAGGGGAATGGGCAGTTCTTC	CASSQGNGQFF
.	.	TRBV18	TRBJ1-1	TGTGCCAGCTCACGGAGACAGGACACTGAAGCTTTCTTT	CASSRRQDTEAFF
.	.	TRBV2	TRBJ2-1	TGTGCCAGCAGGGGGCTCCTCCACAATGAGCAGTTCTTC	CASRGLLHNEQFF
once	TRBD1	TRBV4-3	TRBJ2-7	TGCGCCAGCAGCCAATTGGGGGACAGCTACGAGCAGTACTTC	CASSQLGDSYEQYF
.	TRBD1	TRBV6-5	TRBJ2-5	TGTGCCAGCAGCCAAGGGGGCAGGAAGACCCAGTACTTC	CASSQGGRKTQYF
.	TRBD2	TRBV19	TRBJ2-1	TGTGCCAGTAGTAAGTCTAGCGGGAGCTCCTACAATGAGCAGTTCTTC	CASSKSSGSSYNEQFF
.	.	TRBV30	TRBJ2-5	TGTGCCTGGAGTGTAGGGGGGGCCCAGACCCAGTACTTC	CAWSVGGAQTQYF
.	TRBD1	TRBV7-9	TRBJ1-1	TGTGCCAGCAGCTTGGGACAGCCTGTCCCTGAAGCTTTCTTT	CASSLGQPVPEAFF
.	.	TRBV10-2	TRBJ1-1	TGCGCCAGCAGTGAGTCGGAGCGCTTAGCGGCTTTCTTT	CASSESERLAAFF
.	.	TRBV5-4	TRBJ1-2	TGTGCCAGCAGCGCCGGCAGGGGATGGTCCGGCTACACCTTC	CASSAGRGWSGYTF
.	TRBD1	TRBV6-5	TRBJ1-1	TGTGCCAGCAAAGGACAGGGGGCGACCGAAGCTTTCTTT	CASKGQGATEAFF
.	TRBD1	TRBV7-9	TRBJ1-1	TGTGCCAGCAGCTTAGGAAGGACAGGGGGCGGGAACACTGAAGCTTTCTTT	CASSLGRTGGGNTEAFF
.	TRBD1	TRBV2	TRBJ2-5	TGTGCCAGCAGTGAAGCGCGGACAGGGGGCTCGCGAGAGACCCAGTACTTC	CASSEARTGGSRETQYF
.	TRBD1	TRBV4-1	TRBJ1-1	TGCGCCAGCAGCCTCGGGACAGGGTTGGAAGCTTTCTTT	CASSLGTGLEAFF
.	TRBD2	TRBV29-1	TRBJ2-7	TGCAGCGTTGAAGCGGGGACTAGCGGGTACGAGCAGTACTTC	CSVEAGTSGYEQYF
.	.	TRBV21-1	TRBJ1-1	TGTGCCAGCAGACTTCAGGGGGCGCGGGGCACTGAAGCTTTCTTT	CASRLQGARGTEAFF
.	TRBD2	TRBV27	TRBJ2-2	TGTGCCACCACTATGACTAGCGGGGCTGGCGGGGAGCTGTTTTTT	CATTMTSGAGGELFF
.	.	TRBV6-6	TRBJ2-4	TGTGCCAGCAGTTACTCGGCGGGGGCTGCCAAAAACATTCAGTACTTC	CASSYSAGAAKNIQYF
few	.	TRBV28	TRBJ2-1	TGTGCCAGCGGGGGGGCCTATGAGCAGTTCTTC	CASGGAYEQFF
.	.	TRBV18	TRBJ2-3	TGTGCCAGCTCACCAGTCGCGGATACGCAGTATTTT	CASSPVADTQYF
.	.	TRBV11-3	TRBJ2-5	TGTGCCAGCAGCTACCCCAGGGTAGATGTACAAGAGACCCAGTACTTC	CASSYPRVDVQETQYF
.	TRBD1	TRBV7-9	TRBJ2-7	TGTGCCAGCAGCTTAGATAGCAGGGGGCTCTACGAGCAGTACTTC	CASSLDSRGLYEQYF
.	TRBD2	TRBV6-1	TRBJ2-3	TGTGCCAGCAGCGCGACTAGCGGGGGGGCGGATACGCAGTATTTT	CASSATSGGADTQYF
.	TRBD1	TRBV12-5	TRBJ1-6	TGTGCTAGTGGTCGTGGACAGGTTAATTCACCCCTCCACTTT	CASGRGQVNSPLHF
.	TRBD2	TRBV4-2	TRBJ2-5	TGTGCCAGCAGCCAAGGTACGGGGCGGGGGAGCCAAGAGACCCAGTACTTC	CASSQGTGRGSQETQYF
.	.	TRBV6-5	TRBJ1-1	TGTGCCAGCAGTTACTCCCCCAGGGCCACTGAAGCTTTCTTT	CASSYSPRATEAFF
few	TRBD2	TRBV29-1	TRBJ2-3	TGCAGCGTCGCTGCGGGGGGTACGCAGTATTTT	CSVAAGGTQYF
.	TRBD2	TRBV7-2	TRBJ2-3	TGTGCCAGCAGCCGCAGCGGGGGGGCCGCAGATACGCAGTATTTT	CASSRSGGAADTQYF
.	TRBD1	TRBV30	TRBJ1-5	TGTGCCTGGAGTGTGGGCGGGACAGGGACCCAGCATTTT	CAWSVGGTGTQHF
.	.	TRBV7-8	TRBJ1-2	TGTGCCAGCAGCGAGCGGGGGCCCTTCGGGGGCTACACCTTC	CASSERGPFGGYTF
.	.	TRBV11-1	TRBJ2-3	TGTGCCAGCAGCTTATTACAGGAAGATACGCAGTATTTT	CASSLLQEDTQYF
few	.	TRBV30	TRBJ1-1	TGTGCCTGGAGGGCGGGGGGAATGAACACTGAAGCTTTCTTT	CAWRAGGMNTEAFF
.	TRBD2	TRBV7-9	TRBJ2-3	TGTGCCAGCAGCCGTTTTCTAGCGGGGGGCCAAGATACGCAGTATTTT	CASSRFLAGGQDTQYF
.	TRBD2	TRBV14	TRBJ2-3	TGTGCCAGCAGCATCGGTAGCGGGAGCACAGATACGCAGTATTTT	CASSIGSGSTDTQYF
.	TRBD1	TRBV12-5	TRBJ1-6	TGTGCTAGTGGTTTCGAGGACAGGTATGTGAATTCACCCCTCCACTTT	CASGFEDRYVNSPLHF
.	.	TRBV18	TRBJ2-2	TGTGCCAGCTCACCCTTAAACACCGGGGAGCTGTTTTTT	CASSPLNTGELFF
.	TRBD1	TRBV4-1	TRBJ2-7	TGCGCCAGCAGCCCGGACAGGGACGAGCAGTACTTC	CASSPDRDEQYF
.	.	TRBV5-5	TRBJ2-1	TGTGCCAGCAGCCGAAGGCGGGCAGGGGGGCTCTACAATGAGCAGTTCTTC	CASSRRRAGGLYNEQFF
.	.	TRBV7-3	TRBJ2-5	TGTGCCAGTTCTCAGGACGGACACGGTGGGGAGACCCAGTACTTC	CASSQDGHGGETQYF
.	.	TRBV5-8	TRBJ1-5	TGTGCCAGCAGCTTGGGGAGGTTTGGATCTCAGCCCCAGCATTTT	CASSLGRFGSQPQHF
.	TRBD1	TRBV6-5	TRBJ1-1	TGTGCCAGCAGTCAACTACTGACAGGGGCAGCTTTCTTT	CASSQLLTGAAFF
.	.	TRBV25-1	TRBJ1-6	TGTGCCAGCAGTGCCGGTAATAATTCACCCCTCCACTTT	CASSAGNNSPLHF
.	.	TRBV18	TRBJ1-5	TGTGCCAGCTCACCATTTAAAAATCAGCCCCAGCATTTT	CASSPFKNQPQHF
.	TRBD2	TRBV9	TRBJ2-3	TGTGCCAGCAGCGTAGAAGCGGGGGGGCTAGATACGCAGTATTTT	CASSVEAGGLDTQYF
few	.	TRBV5-1	TRBJ1-2	TGCGCCAGCAGCTTGGATCCCAGGGCAGTTGACTACACCTTC	CASSLDPRAVDYTF
.	TRBD1	TRBV6-6	TRBJ1-2	TGTGCCAGCGGGCAGGGGGCTCACAACTATGGCTACACCTTC	CASGQGAHNYGYTF
.	.	TRBV7-8	TRBJ2-4	TGTGCCAGCGGTGACGGGGTTATGAACATTCAGTACTTC	CASGDGVMNIQYF
.	TRBD1	TRBV18	TRBJ2-1	TGTGCCAGCTCCGCTTCAGGGGGCCACTACAATGAGCAGTTCTTC	CASSASGGHYNEQFF
.	TRBD2	TRBV11-3	TRBJ2-1	TGTGCCAGCAGCCCGGGACTAGCGGGGGCCACCGGTGAGCAGTTCTTC	CASSPGLAGATGEQFF
.	TRBD1	TRBV29-1	TRBJ1-4	TGCAGCGTTTCGGACAGGGGGTTATCTAATGAAAAACTGTTTTTT	CSVSDRGLSNEKLFF
.	.	TRBV14	TRBJ1-2	TGTGCCAGCAGCCACGAGATAAACTATGGCTACACCTTC	CASSHEINYGYTF
.	.	TRBV11-3	TRBJ1-1	TGTGCCAGCACTATAGGGGTAGGCACTGAAGCTTTCTTT	CASTIGVGTEAFF